The next 20 T cell receptor beta chains were all read from a single sample in a study of shared clonotypes between healthy human individuals. The data were produced by immunoSEQ multiplex PCR, yet TCRdb's version contains in-frame clones alone and is incomplete. The table shows hundreds of thousands of clones, with around 96% occurring only once. Positively selected for CCR7, the CD45RO-negative cells used as naive CD8 cells excluded terminally differentiated effector memory CD45RA+ cells. The sequencing input was naive CD8+ T cells sorted from blood. The receptor set was obtained from a man aged 30-40 years in good health.

This clone was found once. V and J are TRBV4-1 and TRBJ1-1; no reliable D call. This CDR3 contains 14 residues. The germline V gene has CDR1 MGHRA and CDR2 YSYEKL. Deletions cut 0 bases from V and 4 bases from J, with 9 bases between. The CDR3 spells CASSQEVVRTEAFF. CDR3 in DNA: TGCGCCAGCAGCCAAGAGGTGGTACGCACTGAAGCTTTCTTT.

This sequence joins TRBV27 and TRBJ2-7; D perhaps matches TRBD2 (5 bases). The CDR3 extends over 16 amino acids. Trimming removed 5 bases at V and 3 bases at J, with 20 bases between. In germline, CDR1 is MNHEY, CDR2 SMNVEV (reference sequence). The DNA of the CDR3 is TGTGCCAGCAGTCAGTCGGTGGGAGAAAGTATCTACGAGCAGTACTTC. Amino acid sequence: CASSQSVGESIYEQYF.

This clone was seen once. This chain links TRBV2 with TRBJ1-2, with 9 bases identical to TRBD1. This CDR3 has 12 residues. CDR1 SNHLY and CDR2 FYNNEI come from the germline V gene. V lost 8 bases to trimming and J lost 4 bases; unmatched junction nucleotides: 2. CDR3 nucleotide sequence: TGTGCCAGCCGGGACAGGGCCTATGGCTACACCTTC. It yields the protein CASRDRAYGYTF.

The CDR3 loop is CASSEPFGGPGIFLFF. The CDR3 coding sequence is TGTGCCAGCAGTGAACCGTTTGGAGGGCCTGGGATCTTTCTGTTTTTT. This chain connects TRBV2 to TRBJ1-4; no reliable D call. CDR1 and CDR2 (germline): SNHLY, FYNNEI. V lost 2 bases, J lost 14 bases, and 24 bases lay in between. CDR3 length equals 16 residues.

The sample holds one count of this clone. The CDR3 DNA reads as TGTGCCACCAGCAGTTCCCTAGCGAACCCCTACGAGCAGTACTTC. Translating it yields CATSSSLANPYEQYF. The genes are TRBV15 and TRBJ2-7; D is possibly TRBD2 (6 bases). Deletions cut 3 bases from V and 2 bases from J, with 14 bases between. This CDR3 contains 15 residues. Germline CDR1 is LNHNV and CDR2 is YYDKDF (reference sequence).

The chain links TRBV14 to TRBJ2-7; 10 bases line up with TRBD1. The CDR3 covers 15 residues. CDR1 is SGHDN, CDR2 FVKESK, per germline. V was pared by 2 bases and J by 3 bases, with 4 bases of the junction left unmatched. The CDR3 region has the DNA TGTGCCAGCAGCCAAACGACAGGGGGCATCTACGAGCAGTACTTC. This sequence encodes CASSQTTGGIYEQYF.

CDR3: CASSLARGVTGELFF. CDR3 nucleotides: TGTGCCAGCAGCTTAGCCAGGGGGGTCACCGGGGAGCTGTTTTTT. The chain links TRBV11-3 to TRBJ2-2, with a tentative D call TRBD1 (7 bases). The CDR3 is 15 amino acids. Germline-derived CDR1 and CDR2 are SGHNT and YENEEA. The germline V and J ends were trimmed by 1 base and 4 bases, with 10 bases remaining between them.

The J gene is TRBJ2-1, the V gene TRBV7-9; D is ambiguous. Germline V CDR1 and CDR2: SEHNR, FQNEAQ (reference sequence). V dropped 3 bases and J dropped 8 bases, with 8 bases sitting between them. This CDR3 comprises 12 residues. CDR3 amino acids: CASSFQVHEQFF. DNA for the CDR3: TGTGCCAGCAGCTTCCAAGTCCATGAGCAGTTCTTC.

This chain links TRBV6-4 with TRBJ2-5; 11 bases line up with TRBD2. CDR1 MRHNA and CDR2 SNTAGT come from the germline V gene. The J segment lost 1 base and the V segment lost 0 bases, leaving 1 base of the junction unmatched. The CDR3 has 16 residues. This CDR3 is CASSDSGLAVQETQYF. CDR3 coding DNA: TGTGCCAGCAGTGACTCGGGACTAGCGGTCCAAGAGACCCAGTACTTC.

The V gene is TRBV28, the J gene TRBJ1-2; D is possibly TRBD1 (5 bases). Germline V gene lookup returns CDR1 MDHEN and CDR2 SYDVKM. The CDR3 runs 14 residues. V was trimmed by 2 bases and J by 3 bases, leaving 10 bases between them. CDR3 in amino acids: CASSLDPGHYGYTF. CDR3 DNA sequence: TGTGCCAGCAGTTTAGATCCGGGGCACTATGGCTACACCTTC.

This chain connects TRBV6-5 to TRBJ2-1; no reliable D call. Germline V gene sequence: CDR1 MNHEY, CDR2 SVGAGI. The CDR3 consists of 12 residues. The V end was cut by 0 bases, the J end by 6 bases, with 3 bases between. The CDR3 nucleotides read TGTGCCAGCAGTTACTCGAGCAATGAGCAGTTCTTC. Translating it yields CASSYSSNEQFF.

This chain connects TRBV19 to TRBJ2-2; no firm D call. CDR1 LNHDA and CDR2 SQIVND come from the germline V gene (reference sequence). V was cut by 7 bases and J by 5 bases, with 8 bases left in between. The CDR3 is 12 residues long. DNA for the CDR3: TGTGCCAGTACCTCAGAGACCGGGGAGCTGTTTTTT. Translated: CASTSETGELFF.

This chain links TRBV6-1 with TRBJ1-5, with D unresolved. Germline assignment: CDR1 MNHNS and CDR2 SASEGT. Trimming left V 6 bases short and J 3 bases short, with 12 bases between. The CDR3 consists of 14 residues. The CDR3 sequence: CASRPKWVNQPQHF. For the CDR3, the DNA is TGTGCCAGCAGACCTAAATGGGTCAATCAGCCCCAGCATTTT.

The chain couples TRBV4-1 to TRBJ2-1; D is possibly TRBD1 or TRBD2 (6 bases each). The CDR3 sequence is 12 residues long. The germline V gene has CDR1 MGHRA and CDR2 YSYEKL. V shed 8 bases and J shed 4 bases, with 9 bases lying between them. The DNA of the CDR3 is TGCGCCAGCCGGGGGCTATACAATGAGCAGTTCTTC. As protein: CASRGLYNEQFF.

The gene calls are TRBV7-9 and TRBJ2-5, with no clear D. The V end was cut by 1 base, the J end by 5 bases, with 20 bases between. The CDR3 has 17 amino acids. Germline CDR1 is SEHNR and CDR2 is FQNEAQ (reference sequence). This CDR3 reads CASSLVEGMTATETQYF. DNA for the CDR3: TGTGCCAGCAGCTTAGTGGAAGGAATGACGGCTACCGAGACCCAGTACTTC.

The chain uses TRBV19 and TRBJ2-7; no definite D call. V was cut by 3 bases and J by 0 bases, with 9 bases left in between. Germline V gene sequence: CDR1 LNHDA, CDR2 SQIVND (reference sequence). CDR3 length: 14 residues. This CDR3 is CASSISGNSYEQYF. The CDR3 coding sequence is TGTGCCAGTAGTATTAGTGGGAACTCCTACGAGCAGTACTTC. Together with reference TRBV19 and TRBJ2-7, the CDR3 gives the full variable domain: DGGITQSPKYLFRKEGQNVTLSCEQNLNHDAMYWYRQDPGQGLRLIYYSQIVNDFQKGDIAEGYSVSREKKESFPLTVTSAQKNPTAFYLCASSISGNSYEQYFGPGTRLTVT.

The chain joins TRBV11-3 to TRBJ2-2, with D possibly matching TRBD1 (6 bases). The V gene's germline CDR1 is SGHNT and CDR2 YENEEA. The CDR3 runs 13 residues. The V gene lost 1 base and the J gene lost 10 bases, with 10 bases spanning the gap. The CDR3: CASSLGQGQELFF. The CDR3 DNA reads as TGTGCCAGCAGCTTAGGGCAGGGACAGGAGCTGTTTTTT.

This chain links TRBV7-6 with TRBJ2-7; 7 bases match TRBD1. The V segment lost 5 bases and the J segment 2 bases; nucleotides outside the gene matches: 3. The CDR3 spans 13 residues. Germline CDR1 reads SGHVS; CDR2 reads FNYEAQ. In nucleotides, the CDR3 is TGTGCCAGCAGCACAGGGGAGACCTACGAGCAGTACTTC. It encodes CASSTGETYEQYF.

The chain combines TRBV6-1 with TRBJ2-2; D remains unclear. Between the trimmed V and J ends, which lost 2 bases and 5 bases, there was a span of 12 bases. The V gene's germline CDR1 is MNHNS and CDR2 SASEGT. The CDR3 is made up of 15 amino acids. Here the CDR3 reads CASSEFGFGTGELFF. In nucleotides, the CDR3 is TGTGCCAGCAGTGAATTCGGGTTCGGGACCGGGGAGCTGTTTTTT.

The V gene is TRBV27, the J gene TRBJ2-7, with D tentatively TRBD1 (8 bases). The CDR3 length is 15 residues. V was trimmed by 8 bases and J by 0 bases, leaving 17 bases between them. CDR1 and CDR2 from the germline V gene are MNHEY and SMNVEV (reference sequence). CDR3: CASAHRGGFSYEQYF. The DNA of the CDR3 is TGTGCCAGCGCCCACAGGGGGGGCTTCTCCTACGAGCAGTACTTC.